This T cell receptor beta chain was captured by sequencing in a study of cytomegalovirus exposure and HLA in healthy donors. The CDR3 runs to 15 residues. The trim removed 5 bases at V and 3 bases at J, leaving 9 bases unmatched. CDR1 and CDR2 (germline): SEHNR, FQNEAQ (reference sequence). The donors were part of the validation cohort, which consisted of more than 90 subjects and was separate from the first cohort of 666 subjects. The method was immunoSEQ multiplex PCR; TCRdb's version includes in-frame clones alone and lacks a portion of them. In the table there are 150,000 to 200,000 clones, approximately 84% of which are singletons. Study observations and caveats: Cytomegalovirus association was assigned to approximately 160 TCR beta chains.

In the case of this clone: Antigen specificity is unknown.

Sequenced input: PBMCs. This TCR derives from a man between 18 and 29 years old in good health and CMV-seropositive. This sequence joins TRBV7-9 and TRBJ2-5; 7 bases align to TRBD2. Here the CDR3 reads CASSGRGLGEETQYF. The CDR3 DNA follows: TGTGCCAGCAGCGGACGCGGACTAGGTGAAGAGACCCAGTACTTC.